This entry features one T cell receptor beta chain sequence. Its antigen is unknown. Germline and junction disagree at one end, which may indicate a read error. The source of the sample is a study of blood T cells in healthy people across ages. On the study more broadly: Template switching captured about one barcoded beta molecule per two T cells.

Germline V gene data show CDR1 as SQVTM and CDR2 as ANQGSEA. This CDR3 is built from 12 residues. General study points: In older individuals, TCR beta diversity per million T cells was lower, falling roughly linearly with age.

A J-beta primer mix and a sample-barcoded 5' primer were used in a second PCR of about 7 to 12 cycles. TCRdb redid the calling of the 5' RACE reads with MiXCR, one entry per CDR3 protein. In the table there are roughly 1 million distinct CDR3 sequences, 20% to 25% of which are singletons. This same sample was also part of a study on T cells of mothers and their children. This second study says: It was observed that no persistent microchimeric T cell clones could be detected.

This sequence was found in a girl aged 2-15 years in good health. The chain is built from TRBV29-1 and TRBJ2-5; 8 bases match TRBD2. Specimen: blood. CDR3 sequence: CSVVTSGGEEFF. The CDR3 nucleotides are TGCAGCGTTGTAACTAGCGGAGGCGAGGAGTTCTTC.